The clone carrying this T cell receptor (beta chain) was detected ten times or more. What it binds is unknown. This sample is drawn from a study of neurological immune-mediated disorders. CDR1 and CDR2 from the germline V gene are MNHEY and SMNVEV (reference sequence). The CDR3 is made up of 13 amino acids. Trimming removed 8 bases from V and 0 bases from J, with 5 bases in between. A 10-nucleotide random UMI tagged transcripts in template-switch 5'RACE cDNA synthesis. From the 5' RACE reads, TCRdb called clonotypes with MiXCR, one entry per CDR3 protein. The data show 65,000 to 90,000 distinct CDR3 sequences, roughly 4.7% seen once. Study conclusions and caveats: When the repertoires were sorted by phylogenetic grouping, those of 18 of 34 multiple sclerosis patients ended up in one related-CDR3 cluster, a possible signature.

The sample consisted of PBMCs. The source is a woman aged 30 to 39 with multiple sclerosis. This chain joins TRBV27 and TRBJ2-6, with no clear D. CDR3 nucleotide sequence: TGTGCCAGCGGGAACTCTGGGGCCAACGTCCTGACTTTC. Its protein is CASGNSGANVLTF.